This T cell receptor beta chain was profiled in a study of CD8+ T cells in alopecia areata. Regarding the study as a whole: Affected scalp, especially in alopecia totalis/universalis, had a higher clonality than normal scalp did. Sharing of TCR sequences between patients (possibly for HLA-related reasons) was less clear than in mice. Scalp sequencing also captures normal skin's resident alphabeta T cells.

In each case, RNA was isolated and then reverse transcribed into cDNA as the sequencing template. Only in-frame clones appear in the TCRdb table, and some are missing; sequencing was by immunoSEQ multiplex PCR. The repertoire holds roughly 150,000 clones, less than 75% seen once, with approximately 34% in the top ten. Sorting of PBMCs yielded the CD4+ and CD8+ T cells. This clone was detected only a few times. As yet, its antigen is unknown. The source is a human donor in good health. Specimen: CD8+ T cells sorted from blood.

CDR3 loop: CSVGQHSTGYTF. The DNA of the CDR3 is TGCAGCGTTGGACAGCATTCTACTGGCTACACCTTC. The chain uses TRBV29-1 and TRBJ1-2; tentative D call: TRBD1 (5 bases). Germline V gene sequence: CDR1 SQVTM, CDR2 ANQGSEA. CDR3 length: 12 residues. V was shortened by 4 bases and J by 7 bases, with 13 bases between the two germline ends.